This T cell receptor beta chain was profiled in a study of patients and donors after allogeneic stem cell transplantation. This clonotype was found a few times. With V trimmed by 2 bases and J by 2 bases, 10 bases remained unmatched. The CDR3 length is 17 residues. The germline gives CDR1 SEHNR, CDR2 FQNEAQ (reference sequence). TCRdb re-analysed the RT-PCR reads in MiXCR, keeping a single row per CDR3 protein. Of some 880,000 distinct CDR3 sequences listed, around 17% are singletons. The gene calls are TRBV7-9 and TRBJ2-7; TRBD2 matches 9 bases. Sequencing used blood, either unsorted or a sorted T cell fraction (not recorded which). This TCR derives from a human donor who was either an allogeneic HSCT recipient or a stem cell or donor lymphocyte infusion donor (not recorded which). It is not recorded whose cells these are; they may come from a transplant donor. CDR3 loop: CASSLFPTSGGPYEQYF. Written as DNA, the CDR3 is TGTGCCAGCAGCTTATTCCCGACTAGCGGAGGGCCCTACGAGCAGTACTTC. Full variable domain (remainder filled in from reference TRBV7-9 and TRBJ2-7): DTGVSQNPRHKITKRGQNVTFRCDPISEHNRLYWYRQTLGQGPEFLTYFQNEAQLEKSRLLSDRFSAERPKGSFSTLEIQRTEQGDSAMYLCASSLFPTSGGPYEQYFGPGTRLTVT.